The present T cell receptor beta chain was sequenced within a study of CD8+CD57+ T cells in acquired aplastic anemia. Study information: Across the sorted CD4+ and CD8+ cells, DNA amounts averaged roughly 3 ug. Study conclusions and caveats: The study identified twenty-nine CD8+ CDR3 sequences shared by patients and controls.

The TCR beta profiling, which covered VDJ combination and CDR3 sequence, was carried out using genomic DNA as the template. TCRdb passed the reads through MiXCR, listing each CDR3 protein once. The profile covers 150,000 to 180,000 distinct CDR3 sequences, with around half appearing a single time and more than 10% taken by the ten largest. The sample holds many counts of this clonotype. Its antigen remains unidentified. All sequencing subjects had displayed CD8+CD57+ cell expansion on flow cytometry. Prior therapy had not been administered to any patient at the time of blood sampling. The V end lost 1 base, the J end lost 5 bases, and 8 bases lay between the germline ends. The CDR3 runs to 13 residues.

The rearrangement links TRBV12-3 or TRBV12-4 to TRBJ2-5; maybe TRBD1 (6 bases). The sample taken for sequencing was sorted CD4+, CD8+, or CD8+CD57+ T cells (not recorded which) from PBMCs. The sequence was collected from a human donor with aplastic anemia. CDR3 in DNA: TGTGCCAGCAGTTTAGTTGGGGGCGAGACCCAGTACTTC. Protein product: CASSLVGGETQYF.